The rows below give T cell receptor beta chains drawn from one sample of a study of blood T cell repertoires in COVID-19. The repertoire was sequenced with immunoSEQ multiplex PCR; TCRdb's copy has only in-frame clones and lacks some. The sample lists about 98,000 clones; roughly four fifths were seen once. Sequencing was done on a sample of peripheral blood. The receptors come from a man aged 55 to 69 with acute or convalescent COVID-19. CDR3s include the opening cysteine and the closing phenylalanine or tryptophan. D genes are given only for firm matches. Rows give clone size only sometimes, using once, few, many, or a class for an expanded clone.

>TRBJ2-2|TRBV5-6|.|TRBD2
CASSLVAGGPGELFF
TGTGCCAGCAGCTTGGTGGCGGGAGGGCCAGGGGAGCTGTTTTTT
>TRBJ2-2|TRBV5-1|few|.
CASSRDIENGELFF
TGCGCCAGCAGCCGGGACATTGAAAACGGGGAGCTGTTTTTT
>TRBJ2-3|TRBV9|.|.
CASSLARGSTDTQYF
TGTGCCAGCAGCCTCGCTCGCGGTAGCACAGATACGCAGTATTTT
>TRBJ1-6|TRBV19|once|.
CASSIYTGAYNSPLHF
TGTGCCAGTAGTATTTACACAGGCGCCTATAATTCACCCCTCCACTTT
>TRBJ1-2|TRBV6-4|.|TRBD1
CASSEAVGQGEGYTF
TGTGCCAGCAGTGAGGCCGTGGGACAGGGAGAAGGCTACACCTTC
>TRBJ1-1|TRBV5-6|.|.
CASSPDRYTEAFF
TGTGCCAGCAGCCCCGACAGATACACTGAAGCTTTCTTT
>TRBJ2-7|TRBV10-1|.|.
CASSPGQYEQYF
TGCGCCAGCAGTCCGGGACAATACGAGCAGTACTTC
>TRBJ1-5|TRBV6-6|.|.
CASSYSNSDQPQHF
TGTGCCAGCAGTTACTCGAATAGCGATCAGCCCCAGCATTTT
>TRBJ2-3|TRBV29-1|.|.
CSGGLSTDTQYF
TGCAGCGGAGGACTCAGCACAGATACGCAGTATTTT
>TRBJ2-5|TRBV14|once|.
CASSHVDTEPKTQYF
TGTGCCAGCAGCCACGTGGACACGGAGCCAAAGACCCAGTACTTC
>TRBJ1-3|TRBV7-9|.|.
CASSLGSSGNTIYF
TGTGCCAGCAGCTTAGGGAGCTCTGGAAACACCATATATTTT
>TRBJ2-4|TRBV27|.|.
CASSFGEPLNIQYF
TGTGCCAGCAGTTTTGGGGAGCCCTTAAACATTCAGTACTTC
>TRBJ2-5|TRBV20-1|.|TRBD2
CSARVRLAGGTQYF
TGCAGTGCTCGTGTCCGACTAGCGGGGGGGACCCAGTACTTC